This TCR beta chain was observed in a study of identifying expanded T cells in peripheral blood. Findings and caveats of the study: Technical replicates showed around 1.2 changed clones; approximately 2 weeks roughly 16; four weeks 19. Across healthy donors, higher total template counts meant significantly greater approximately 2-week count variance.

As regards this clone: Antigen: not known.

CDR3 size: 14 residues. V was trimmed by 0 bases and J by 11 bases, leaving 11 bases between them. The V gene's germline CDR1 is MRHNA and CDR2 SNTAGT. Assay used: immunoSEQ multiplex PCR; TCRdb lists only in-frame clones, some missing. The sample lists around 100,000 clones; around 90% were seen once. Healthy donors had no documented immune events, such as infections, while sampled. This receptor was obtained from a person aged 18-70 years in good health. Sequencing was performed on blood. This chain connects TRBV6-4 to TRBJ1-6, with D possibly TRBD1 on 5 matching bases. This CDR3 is CASSDSQGSAPLHF. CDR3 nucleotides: TGTGCCAGCAGTGACTCTCAGGGCAGCGCACCCCTCCACTTT.